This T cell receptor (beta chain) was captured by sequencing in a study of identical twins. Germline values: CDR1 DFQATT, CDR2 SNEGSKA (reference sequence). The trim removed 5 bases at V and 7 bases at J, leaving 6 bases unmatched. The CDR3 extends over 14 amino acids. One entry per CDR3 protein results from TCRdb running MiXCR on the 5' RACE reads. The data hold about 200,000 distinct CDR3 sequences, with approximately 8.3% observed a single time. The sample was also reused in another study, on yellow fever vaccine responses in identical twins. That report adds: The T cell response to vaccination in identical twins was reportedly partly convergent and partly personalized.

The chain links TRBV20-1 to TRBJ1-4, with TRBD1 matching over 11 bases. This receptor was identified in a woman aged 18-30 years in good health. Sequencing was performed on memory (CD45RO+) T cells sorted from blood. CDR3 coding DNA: TGCAGTGCTGACCGGGACAGGGGGATTGAAAAACTGTTTTTT. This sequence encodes CSADRDRGIEKLFF.